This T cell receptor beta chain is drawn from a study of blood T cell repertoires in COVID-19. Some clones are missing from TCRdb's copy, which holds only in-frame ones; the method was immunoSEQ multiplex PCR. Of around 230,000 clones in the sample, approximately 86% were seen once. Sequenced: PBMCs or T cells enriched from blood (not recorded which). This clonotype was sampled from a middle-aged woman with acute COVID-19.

The CDR3 nucleotides are TGTGCCAGCAGCTTAACTAGCAGGAGCGAGCAGTACTTC. Its protein product is CASSLTSRSEQYF. The chain has TRBV5-5 and TRBJ2-7, with D perhaps TRBD2 (6 bases). Deletions cut 2 bases from V and 6 bases from J, with 12 bases between. The CDR3 length is 13 residues. CDR1 SGHKS and CDR2 YYEKEE come from the germline V gene (reference sequence). Full variable domain (outside the CDR3, taken from reference TRBV5-5 and TRBJ2-7): DAGVTQSPTHLIKTRGQQVTLRCSPISGHKSVSWYQQVLGQGPQFIFQYYEKEERGRGNFPDRFSARQFPNYSSELNVNALLLGDSALYLCASSLTSRSEQYFGPGTRLTVT.